A single sample gave rise to the 7 T cell receptor beta chains below, sequenced in a study of blood T cell repertoires in COVID-19. Sequencing was performed with immunoSEQ multiplex PCR; in TCRdb, only in-frame clones are kept and a portion is missing. The table lists 45,000 to 50,000 clones, approximately 80% of them singletons. Sequences were obtained from peripheral blood. The receptors stem from a man in his forties with acute or convalescent COVID-19.

This chain joins TRBV4-1 and TRBJ1-2; 9 bases match TRBD1. V was pared by 3 bases and J by 5 bases, with 4 bases of the junction left unmatched. CDR3 length: 14 residues. The germline V gene has CDR1 MGHRA and CDR2 YSYEKL. CDR3 sequence: CASSQIGQGYGYTF. In nucleotides, the CDR3 is TGCGCCAGCAGCCAGATTGGACAGGGGTATGGCTACACCTTC.

The chain carries TRBV24-1 and TRBJ2-3, with TRBD2 matching over 12 bases. The length of the CDR3 is 16 residues. V was clipped by 3 bases and J by 5 bases; unmatched bases: 5. Germline loops: CDR1 KGHDR, CDR2 SFDVKD. The CDR3 nucleotides are TGTGCCACCAGTGATCCACTAGCGGGGGGCCGAGATACGCAGTATTTT. Amino acids: CATSDPLAGGRDTQYF.

The table lists this clone with a few counts. The chain links TRBV4-2 to TRBJ2-5; 11 bases are shared with TRBD2. There are 18 residues in the CDR3. The V gene's germline CDR1 is LGHNA and CDR2 YNFKEQ. Trimming removed 0 bases from V and 5 bases from J; junction bases left unmatched: 11. CDR3 nucleotide sequence: TGTGCCAGCAGCCAAGAGCTAGCGGGGGGCCCGGGACACGAGACCCAGTACTTC. The encoded protein is CASSQELAGGPGHETQYF.

V usage is TRBV7-9 and J usage is TRBJ2-1, with D possibly TRBD1 on 5 matching bases. V was clipped by 5 bases and J by 8 bases, with 19 bases between them. Looked up from germline, CDR1 is SEHNR and CDR2 is FQNEAQ (reference sequence). The CDR3 has 15 amino acids. The chain's CDR3 is CASSPQGKGNYEQFF. CDR3 DNA sequence: TGTGCCAGCAGCCCGCAGGGAAAGGGCAACTATGAGCAGTTCTTC.

This sequence joins TRBV2 and TRBJ2-7, with 7 positions matching TRBD2. The CDR3 is 15 residues long. The germline gives CDR1 SNHLY, CDR2 FYNNEI. J was trimmed by 0 bases and V by 2 bases; bases with no gene match: 4. The CDR3 reads CASSEIAGNSYEQYF. The CDR3 coding sequence is TGTGCCAGCAGTGAAATAGCGGGCAACTCCTACGAGCAGTACTTC.

The chain combines TRBV4-3 with TRBJ2-7, with 7 positions matching TRBD1. This CDR3 has 15 residues. The ends lost 1 base at V and 2 bases at J; junction bases unmatched: 5. CDR1 is LGHNA and CDR2 is YSLEER in the germline V gene. The CDR3 reads CASSQGGTEPYEQYF. Here the CDR3 DNA reads TGCGCCAGCAGCCAAGGGGGGACAGAGCCCTACGAGCAGTACTTC.

The chain recombines TRBV5-4 with TRBJ2-1; the match to TRBD2 covers 13 bases. CDR1 is SGHNT, CDR2 YYREEE, per germline (reference sequence). V was clipped by 3 bases and J by 7 bases; unmatched bases: 4. The CDR3 consists of 15 residues. CDR3 loop: CASSWTSGGENEQFF. The CDR3, as DNA: TGTGCCAGCAGCTGGACTAGCGGGGGCGAGAATGAGCAGTTCTTC.